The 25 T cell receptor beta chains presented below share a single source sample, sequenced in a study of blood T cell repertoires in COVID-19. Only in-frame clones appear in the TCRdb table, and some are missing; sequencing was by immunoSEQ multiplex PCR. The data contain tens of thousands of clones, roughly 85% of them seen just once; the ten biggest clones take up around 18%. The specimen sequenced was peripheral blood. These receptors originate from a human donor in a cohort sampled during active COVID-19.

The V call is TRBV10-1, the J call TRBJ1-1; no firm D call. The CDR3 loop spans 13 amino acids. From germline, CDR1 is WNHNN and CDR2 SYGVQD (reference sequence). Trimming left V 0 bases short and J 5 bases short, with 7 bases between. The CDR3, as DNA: TGCGCCAGCAGTGAGTCCCGGGGTACTGAAGCTTTCTTT. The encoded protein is CASSESRGTEAFF.

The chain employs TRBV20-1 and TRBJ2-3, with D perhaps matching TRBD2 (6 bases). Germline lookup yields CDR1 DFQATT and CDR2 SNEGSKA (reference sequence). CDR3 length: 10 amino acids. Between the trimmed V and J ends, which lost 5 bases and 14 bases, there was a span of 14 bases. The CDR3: CSAGRGGLYF. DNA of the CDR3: TGCAGTGCTGGGCGGGGAGGTTTGTATTTT.

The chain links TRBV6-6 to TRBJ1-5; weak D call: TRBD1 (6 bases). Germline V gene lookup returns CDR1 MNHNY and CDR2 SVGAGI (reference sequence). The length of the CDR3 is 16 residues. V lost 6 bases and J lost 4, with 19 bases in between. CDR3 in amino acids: CASRPTGKRENQPQHF. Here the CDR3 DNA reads TGTGCCAGCAGACCAACAGGGAAGCGAGAGAATCAGCCCCAGCATTTT.

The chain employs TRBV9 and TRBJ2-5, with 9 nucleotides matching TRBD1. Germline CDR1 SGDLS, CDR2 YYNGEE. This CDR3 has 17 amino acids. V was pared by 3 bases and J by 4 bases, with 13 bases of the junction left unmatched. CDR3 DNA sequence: TGTGCCAGCAGCGCCTACTCCGGGACAGGGACGCGAGAGACCCAGTACTTC. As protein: CASSAYSGTGTRETQYF.

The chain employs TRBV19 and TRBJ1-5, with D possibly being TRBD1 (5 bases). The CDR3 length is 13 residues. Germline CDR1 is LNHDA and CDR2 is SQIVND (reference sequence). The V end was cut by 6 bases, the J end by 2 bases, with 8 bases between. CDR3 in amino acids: CASSDRGNQPQHF. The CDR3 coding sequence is TGTGCCAGTAGCGACAGAGGCAATCAGCCCCAGCATTTT.

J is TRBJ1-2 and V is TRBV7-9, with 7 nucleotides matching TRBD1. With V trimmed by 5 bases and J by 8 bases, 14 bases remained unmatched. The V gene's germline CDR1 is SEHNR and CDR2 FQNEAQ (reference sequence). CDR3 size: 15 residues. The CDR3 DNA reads TGTGCCAGCAGCCAAAACAACCCCACAGGGGAGGGCTACACCTTC. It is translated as CASSQNNPTGEGYTF. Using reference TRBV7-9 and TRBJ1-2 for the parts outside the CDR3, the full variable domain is DTGVSQNPRHKITKRGQNVTFRCDPISEHNRLYWYRQTLGQGPEFLTYFQNEAQLEKSRLLSDRFSAERPKGSFSTLEIQRTEQGDSAMYLCASSQNNPTGEGYTFGSGTRLTVV.

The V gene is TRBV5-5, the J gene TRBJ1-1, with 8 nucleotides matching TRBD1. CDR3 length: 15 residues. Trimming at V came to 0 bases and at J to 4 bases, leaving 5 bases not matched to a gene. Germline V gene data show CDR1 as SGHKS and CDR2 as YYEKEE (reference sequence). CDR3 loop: CASSLVPRGLTEAFF. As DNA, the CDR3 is TGTGCCAGCAGCTTGGTTCCCAGGGGGCTCACTGAAGCTTTCTTT. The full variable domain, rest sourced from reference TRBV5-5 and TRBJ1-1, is DAGVTQSPTHLIKTRGQQVTLRCSPISGHKSVSWYQQVLGQGPQFIFQYYEKEERGRGNFPDRFSARQFPNYSSELNVNALLLGDSALYLCASSLVPRGLTEAFFGQGTRLTVV.

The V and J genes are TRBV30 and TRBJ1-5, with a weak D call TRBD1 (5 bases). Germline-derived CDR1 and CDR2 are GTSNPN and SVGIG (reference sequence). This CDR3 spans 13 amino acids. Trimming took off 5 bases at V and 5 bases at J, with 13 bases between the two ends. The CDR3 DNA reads TGTGCCTGGGGGGAGGAGGGGTATCAGCCCCAGCATTTT. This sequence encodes CAWGEEGYQPQHF.

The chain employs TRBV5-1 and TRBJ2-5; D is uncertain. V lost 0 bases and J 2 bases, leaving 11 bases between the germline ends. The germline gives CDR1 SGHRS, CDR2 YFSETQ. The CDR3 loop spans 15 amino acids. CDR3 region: CASSLGGWSQETQYF. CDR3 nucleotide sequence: TGCGCCAGCAGCTTGGGAGGCTGGTCACAAGAGACCCAGTACTTC. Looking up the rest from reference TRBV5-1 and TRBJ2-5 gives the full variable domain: KAGVTQTPRYLIKTRGQQVTLSCSPISGHRSVSWYQQTPGQGLQFLFEYFSETQRNKGNFPGRFSGRQFSNSRSEMNVSTLELGDSALYLCASSLGGWSQETQYFGPGTRLLVL.

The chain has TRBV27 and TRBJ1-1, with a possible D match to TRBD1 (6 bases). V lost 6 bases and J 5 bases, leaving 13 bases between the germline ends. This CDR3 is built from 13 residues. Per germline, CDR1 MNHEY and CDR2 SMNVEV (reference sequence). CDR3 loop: CASSRGSGTEAFF. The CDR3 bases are TGTGCCAGCAGCAGGGGTTCGGGTACTGAAGCTTTCTTT.

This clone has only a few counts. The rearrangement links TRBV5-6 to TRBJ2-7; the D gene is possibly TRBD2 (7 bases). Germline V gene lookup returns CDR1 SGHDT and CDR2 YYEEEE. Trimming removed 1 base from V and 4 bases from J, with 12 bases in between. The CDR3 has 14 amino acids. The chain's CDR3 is CASSLQGGEYEQYF. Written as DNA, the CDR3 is TGTGCCAGCAGCTTGCAAGGGGGGGAGTACGAGCAGTACTTC.

This CDR3 is CAISVWGAGSADTQYF. As DNA, the CDR3 is TGTGCCATCAGTGTTTGGGGAGCGGGGTCGGCAGATACGCAGTATTTT. The V gene is TRBV10-3, the J gene TRBJ2-3; 7 bases align to TRBD2. This CDR3 has 16 residues. V lost 4 bases, J lost 4 bases, and 11 bases stayed unmatched. CDR1 is ENHRY and CDR2 is SYGVKD in the germline V gene.

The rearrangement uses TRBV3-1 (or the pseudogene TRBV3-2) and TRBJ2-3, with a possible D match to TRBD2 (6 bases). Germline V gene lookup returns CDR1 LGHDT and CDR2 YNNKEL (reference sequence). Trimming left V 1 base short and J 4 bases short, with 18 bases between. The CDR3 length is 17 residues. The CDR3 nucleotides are TGTGCCAGCAGCCAAGGGTTTGCGGGGCCGGTCGCAGATACGCAGTATTTT. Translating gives CASSQGFAGPVADTQYF.

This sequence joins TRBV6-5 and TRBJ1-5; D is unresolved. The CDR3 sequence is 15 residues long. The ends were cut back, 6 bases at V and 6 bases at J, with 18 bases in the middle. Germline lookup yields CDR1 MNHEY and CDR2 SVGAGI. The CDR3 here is CASRPPSRVSQPQHF. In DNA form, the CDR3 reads TGTGCCAGCAGACCCCCCTCGAGGGTTAGTCAGCCCCAGCATTTT.

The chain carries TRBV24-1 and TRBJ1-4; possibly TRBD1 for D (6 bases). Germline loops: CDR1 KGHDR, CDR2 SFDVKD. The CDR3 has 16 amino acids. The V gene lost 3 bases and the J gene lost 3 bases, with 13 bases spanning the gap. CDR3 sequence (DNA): TGTGCCACCAGTGATCCCGGACAGACTGCTAATGAAAAACTGTTTTTT. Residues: CATSDPGQTANEKLFF.

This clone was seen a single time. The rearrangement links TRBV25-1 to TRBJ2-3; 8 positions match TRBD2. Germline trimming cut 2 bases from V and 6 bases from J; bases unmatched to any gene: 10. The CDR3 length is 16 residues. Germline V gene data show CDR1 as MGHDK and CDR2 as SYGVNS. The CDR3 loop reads CASSEGAGTRGDTQYF. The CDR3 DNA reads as TGTGCCAGCAGTGAAGGGGCCGGGACTAGAGGTGATACGCAGTATTTT.

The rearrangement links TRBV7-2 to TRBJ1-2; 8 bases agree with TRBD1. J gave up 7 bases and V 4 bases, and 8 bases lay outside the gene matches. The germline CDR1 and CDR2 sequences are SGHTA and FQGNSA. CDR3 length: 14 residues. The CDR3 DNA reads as TGTGCCAGCAGCTCTAGGACAGGGTGGGGTGGCTACACCTTC. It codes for CASSSRTGWGGYTF. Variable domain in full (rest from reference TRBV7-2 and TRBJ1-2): GAGVSQSPSNKVTEKGKDVELRCDPISGHTALYWYRQSLGQGLEFLIYFQGNSAPDKSGLPSDRFSAERTGGSVSTLTIQRTQQEDSAVYLCASSSRTGWGGYTFGSGTRLTVV.

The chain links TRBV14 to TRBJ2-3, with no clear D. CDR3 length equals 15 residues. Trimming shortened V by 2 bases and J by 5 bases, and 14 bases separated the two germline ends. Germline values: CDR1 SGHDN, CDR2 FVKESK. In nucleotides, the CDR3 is TGTGCCAGCAGCCAACTCACGGGTATCGGAGATACGCAGTATTTT. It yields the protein CASSQLTGIGDTQYF.

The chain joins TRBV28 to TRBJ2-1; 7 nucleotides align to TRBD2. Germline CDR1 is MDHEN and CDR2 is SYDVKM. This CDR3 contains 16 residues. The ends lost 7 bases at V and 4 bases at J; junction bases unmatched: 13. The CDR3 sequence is CASTTSLAGLYNEQFF. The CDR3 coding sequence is TGTGCCAGCACGACATCCTTAGCGGGCCTTTACAATGAGCAGTTCTTC.

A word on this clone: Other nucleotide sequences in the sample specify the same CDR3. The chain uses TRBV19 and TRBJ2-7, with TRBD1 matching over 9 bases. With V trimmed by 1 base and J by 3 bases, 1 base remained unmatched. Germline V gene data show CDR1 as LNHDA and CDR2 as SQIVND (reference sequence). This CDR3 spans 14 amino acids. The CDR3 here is CASSIGGQGYEQYF. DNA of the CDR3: TGTGCCAGTAGTATAGGGGGACAGGGCTACGAGCAGTACTTC.

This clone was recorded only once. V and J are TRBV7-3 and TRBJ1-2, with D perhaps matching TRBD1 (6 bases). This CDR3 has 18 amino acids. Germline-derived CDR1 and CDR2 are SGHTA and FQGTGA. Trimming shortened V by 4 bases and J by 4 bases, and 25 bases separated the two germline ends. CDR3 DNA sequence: TGTGCCAGCAGCTCCTATATTCCTTCTCCGGACAGATCCTATGGCTACACCTTC. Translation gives CASSSYIPSPDRSYGYTF.

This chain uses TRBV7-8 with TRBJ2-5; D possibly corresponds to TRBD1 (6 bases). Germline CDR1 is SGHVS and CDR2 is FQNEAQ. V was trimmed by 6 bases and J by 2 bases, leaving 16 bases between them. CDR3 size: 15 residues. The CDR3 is CASSRPGHPQETQYF. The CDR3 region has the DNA TGTGCCAGCAGTCGTCCGGGACACCCACAAGAGACCCAGTACTTC.

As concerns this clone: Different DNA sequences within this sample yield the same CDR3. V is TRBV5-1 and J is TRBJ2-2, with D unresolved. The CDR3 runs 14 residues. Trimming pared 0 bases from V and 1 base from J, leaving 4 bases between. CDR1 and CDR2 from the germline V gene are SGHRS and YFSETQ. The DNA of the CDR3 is TGCGCCAGCAGCTTGGGGCAGAACACCGGGGAGCTGTTTTTT. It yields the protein CASSLGQNTGELFF.

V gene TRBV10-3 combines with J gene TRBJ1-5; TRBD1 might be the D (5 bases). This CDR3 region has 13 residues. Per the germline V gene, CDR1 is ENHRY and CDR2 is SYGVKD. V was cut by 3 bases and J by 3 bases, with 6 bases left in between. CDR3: CAISDRDNQPQHF. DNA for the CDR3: TGTGCCATCAGTGACAGGGACAATCAGCCCCAGCATTTT.

The chain's CDR3 is CASSLATALYEQYF. The CDR3 DNA reads TGTGCCAGCAGCTTAGCAACAGCTCTCTACGAGCAGTACTTC. This chain joins TRBV7-2 and TRBJ2-7; unclear D gene. V was cut by 0 bases and J by 3 bases, with 9 bases left in between. The CDR3 runs 14 residues. From germline, CDR1 is SGHTA and CDR2 FQGNSA.